The clone carrying this T cell receptor (beta chain) was seen more than once but under ten times. The antigen remains undetermined. The record originates from a study of blood T cells in healthy people across ages. Overall study findings and caveats: The study could not conclusively compare naive and antigen-experienced cells, given its unsorted PBMCs.

The CDR3 is 15 residues long. In germline, CDR1 is MNHEY, CDR2 SMNVEV (reference sequence). After removal of 3 bases from V and 2 bases from J, the junction contained 6 bases not matched to a gene. For the second PCR, which ran for about 6 to 11 cycles, a sample-barcoded 5' primer and a J-beta primer mix were used. No fewer than 2.5 million CDR3-containing paired-end reads came from each sample. TCRdb re-called the 5' RACE reads through MiXCR, storing one row per CDR3 protein. Found here are 1,100,000 or so distinct CDR3 sequences, around 43% of them singletons; the top ten hold approximately 17%. The people who gave samples were healthy Caucasians from Russia, aged roughly 6 to 100. Every participating donor contributed 9.5 to 10 milliliters of peripheral blood through a draw.

This TCR came from a woman aged 60-75 years in good health. The specimen was blood. The chain has TRBV27 and TRBJ2-7; 8 bases match TRBD1. The CDR3 bases are TGTGCCAGCAGTTTTAAGACAGGGGTCCCCTACGAGCAGTACTTC. Translating gives CASSFKTGVPYEQYF.